The 27 T cell receptor beta chains reported below all come from one sample, sequenced in a study of identifying expanded T cells in peripheral blood. TCRdb's table, derived via immunoSEQ multiplex PCR, lists solely in-frame clones and lacks some. The top ten clones hold about 3% of a sample with around 85,000 clones, about 88% of them seen once. What was sequenced was blood. These receptors all come from a person aged 18 to 75 in good health.

The rearrangement joins TRBV4-3 to TRBJ1-2, with D uncertain. CDR3 length equals 14 residues. V gave up 0 bases and J gave up 8 bases, with 13 bases separating them. The V gene's germline CDR1 is LGHNA and CDR2 YSLEER. The CDR3 DNA reads TGCGCCAGCAGCCAAGATCAGGATTTCGAAGGCTACACCTTC. It specifies CASSQDQDFEGYTF.

This clone was recorded only once. The chain employs TRBV7-2 and TRBJ2-3, with 7 positions matching TRBD1. There are 15 residues in the CDR3. With 4 bases clipped from V and 0 bases from J, the junction kept 4 bases outside the gene matches. Germline assignment: CDR1 SGHTA and CDR2 FQGNSA. The CDR3 nucleotides read TGTGCCAGCAGCTCTACAGGGGTTAGCACAGATACGCAGTATTTT. Its protein is CASSSTGVSTDTQYF. Full variable domain (remainder filled in from reference TRBV7-2 and TRBJ2-3): GAGVSQSPSNKVTEKGKDVELRCDPISGHTALYWYRQSLGQGLEFLIYFQGNSAPDKSGLPSDRFSAERTGGSVSTLTIQRTQQEDSAVYLCASSSTGVSTDTQYFGPGTRLTVL.

This clone was seen more than once but under ten times. The chain recombines TRBV7-2 with TRBJ2-2; no reliable D call. The germline V gene has CDR1 SGHTA and CDR2 FQGNSA. V was cut by 5 bases and J by 0 bases, with 10 bases left in between. The CDR3 extends over 15 amino acids. The CDR3 bases are TGTGCCAGCAGCAGGCCAATGGCGAACACCGGGGAGCTGTTTTTT. Amino acid sequence: CASSRPMANTGELFF.

The chain is built from TRBV7-6 and TRBJ2-3; 7 bases agree with TRBD1. The CDR3 has 16 residues. Germline CDR1 reads SGHVS; CDR2 reads FNYEAQ. J lost 3 bases, V lost 5 bases, and 11 bases had no gene match. The CDR3 here is CASSPKSGQSTDTQYF. The DNA for the CDR3 is TGTGCCAGCAGCCCGAAGTCGGGACAGAGTACAGATACGCAGTATTTT.

This chain uses TRBV28 with TRBJ2-2; 7 nucleotides agree with TRBD2. The germline V gene encodes CDR1 MDHEN and CDR2 SYDVKM. V trimming: 7 bases; J trimming: 7 bases; junction bases outside the gene matches: 12. The CDR3 has 15 residues. In DNA, the CDR3 is TGTGCCAGCAACGGCGCGGGAGAAGGAATCGGGGAGCTGTTTTTT. As protein: CASNGAGEGIGELFF. The full variable domain, in which reference TRBV28 and TRBJ2-2 provide the parts outside the CDR3, is DVKVTQSSRYLVKRTGEKVFLECVQDMDHENMFWYRQDPGLGLRLIYFSYDVKMKEKGDIPEGYSVSREKKERFSLILESASTNQTSMYLCASNGAGEGIGELFFGEGSRLTVL.

This rearrangement joins TRBV28 to TRBJ2-7, with D possibly called TRBD1 or TRBD2 (6 bases each). Germline values: CDR1 MDHEN, CDR2 SYDVKM. This CDR3 contains 17 residues. The V gene lost 7 bases and the J gene lost 0 bases, with 22 bases spanning the gap. CDR3 sequence: CASTDINGGTFSYEQYF. The CDR3, as DNA: TGTGCCAGCACCGACATCAATGGGGGGACATTCTCCTACGAGCAGTACTTC. Full variable domain (missing parts from reference TRBV28 and TRBJ2-7): DVKVTQSSRYLVKRTGEKVFLECVQDMDHENMFWYRQDPGLGLRLIYFSYDVKMKEKGDIPEGYSVSREKKERFSLILESASTNQTSMYLCASTDINGGTFSYEQYFGPGTRLTVT.

V and J are TRBV6-5 and TRBJ2-5, with 7 positions matching TRBD2. V lost 5 bases to trimming and J lost 5 bases; unmatched junction nucleotides: 11. The germline CDR1 and CDR2 sequences are MNHEY and SVGAGI. The CDR3 contains 15 residues. CDR3 sequence (DNA): TGTGCCAGCAGTACTGGGGGGGACCGAGGGGAGACCCAGTACTTC. Protein product: CASSTGGDRGETQYF.

The genes are TRBV6-6 and TRBJ1-5; D unclear. Germline CDR1 is MNHNY and CDR2 is SVGAGI (reference sequence). V shed 6 bases and J shed 5 bases, with 11 bases lying between them. This CDR3 is 13 amino acids long. CDR3 nucleotides: TGTGCCAGCAGCCAAACCGGGGATCAGCCCCAGCATTTT. Translated, it gives CASSQTGDQPQHF.

The gene calls are TRBV6-5 and TRBJ1-6, with D unclear. V shed 7 bases and J shed 8 bases, with 9 bases lying between them. This CDR3 comprises 12 residues. Germline CDR1 reads MNHEY; CDR2 reads SVGAGI. The CDR3 protein is CASTTGDSPLHF. The DNA of the CDR3 is TGTGCCAGCACGACCGGGGATTCACCCCTCCACTTT.

Details on this clone: The sample holds other DNA sequences that translate to the same CDR3. The V and J genes are TRBV7-8 and TRBJ2-3; 11 bases map to TRBD2. The CDR3 has 16 amino acids. CDR1 and CDR2 (germline): SGHVS, FQNEAQ. The V gene end was trimmed by 2 bases and the J gene end by 4 bases; junction bases not matched to a gene: 5. This chain's CDR3 is CASSLLAGGQADTQYF. DNA for the CDR3: TGTGCCAGCAGCTTATTAGCGGGGGGGCAGGCAGATACGCAGTATTTT.

The genes are TRBV4-2 and TRBJ2-2; weak D call: TRBD1 (6 bases). This CDR3 is built from 15 residues. CDR1 LGHNA and CDR2 YNFKEQ come from the germline V gene. Trimming removed 4 bases from V and 4 bases from J, with 13 bases in between. The CDR3 sequence: CASSPGQHITGELFF. The CDR3 bases are TGTGCCAGCAGCCCTGGACAGCATATCACCGGGGAGCTGTTTTTT.

This clone was detected only once. The gene calls are TRBV28 and TRBJ2-7, with a possible D match to TRBD1 (5 bases). The germline gives CDR1 MDHEN, CDR2 SYDVKM. V lost 9 bases and J lost 3, with 21 bases in between. The CDR3 has 15 amino acids. The CDR3 region has the DNA TGTGCCAGTTTCAAAGGGGTTTTAGGGAACTACGAGCAGTACTTC. Translating gives CASFKGVLGNYEQYF. The complete variable domain, with remaining parts taken from reference TRBV28 and TRBJ2-7, reads DVKVTQSSRYLVKRTGEKVFLECVQDMDHENMFWYRQDPGLGLRLIYFSYDVKMKEKGDIPEGYSVSREKKERFSLILESASTNQTSMYLCASFKGVLGNYEQYFGPGTRLTVT.

This sequence joins TRBV6-1 and TRBJ2-7; 8 bases are shared with TRBD1. Germline loops: CDR1 MNHNS, CDR2 SASEGT. CDR3 length: 15 amino acids. Trimming removed 2 bases from V and 5 bases from J; junction bases left unmatched: 8. CDR3 coding DNA: TGTGCCAGCAGTGAACCGAGGACAGGGTATGACGAGCAGTACTTC. It codes for CASSEPRTGYDEQYF.

The rearrangement links TRBV2 to TRBJ1-5, with D unclear. V lost 4 bases to trimming and J lost 7 bases, with 11 bases between them. Germline CDR1 SNHLY, CDR2 FYNNEI. The length of the CDR3 is 13 residues. The chain's CDR3 is CASSGQLEQPQHF. The CDR3 nucleotides read TGTGCCAGCAGTGGGCAGTTAGAACAGCCCCAGCATTTT.

With respect to this clone: The junction departs from germline at one end; a sequencing error may be responsible. The V call is TRBV7-7, the J call TRBJ2-5; D not resolved. Germline V lookup: CDR1 SSHAT, CDR2 FNYEAQ (reference sequence). This CDR3 region has 14 residues. The chain's CDR3 is CASSLAVDLETQYF. The DNA for the CDR3 is TGTGCTAGCAGCTTGGCTGTAGATCTTGAGACCCAGTACTTC.

The chain carries TRBV10-3 and TRBJ2-7; TRBD2 is a possible D gene (6 bases). In germline, CDR1 is ENHRY, CDR2 SYGVKD. The CDR3 runs 15 residues. V shed 0 bases and J shed 6 bases, with 15 bases lying between them. The CDR3 DNA follows: TGTGCCATCAGTGAGTCCTACAGGCCCGGGGGCGAGCAGTACTTC. Translating it yields CAISESYRPGGEQYF.

In DNA form, the CDR3 reads TGTGCCAGCAGTTCTGAGGGAGGGACAGATACGCAGTATTTT. The encoded protein is CASSSEGGTDTQYF. The V gene is TRBV28, the J gene TRBJ2-3; 7 bases are a match to TRBD2. Germline V gives CDR1 MDHEN, CDR2 SYDVKM. The CDR3 totals 14 residues. The V gene end was trimmed by 4 bases and the J gene end by 3 bases; junction bases not matched to a gene: 4.

The chain is built from TRBV5-6 and TRBJ1-2; no definite D call. The germline gives CDR1 SGHDT, CDR2 YYEEEE. CDR3 length: 15 amino acids. The V and J ends lost 1 base and 4 bases respectively, with 14 bases between them. The CDR3 reads CASSLSAFPLYGYTF. Here the CDR3 DNA reads TGTGCCAGCAGCTTGAGCGCTTTCCCCCTCTATGGCTACACCTTC. The complete variable domain, with remaining parts taken from reference TRBV5-6 and TRBJ1-2, reads DAGVTQSPTHLIKTRGQQVTLRCSPKSGHDTVSWYQQALGQGPQFIFQYYEEEERQRGNFPDRFSGHQFPNYSSELNVNALLLGDSALYLCASSLSAFPLYGYTFGSGTRLTVV.

The rearrangement joins TRBV7-8 to TRBJ1-5; D gene ambiguous. Germline V CDR1 and CDR2: SGHVS, FQNEAQ. The CDR3 is made up of 12 amino acids. Trimming took off 5 bases at V and 3 bases at J, with 5 bases between the two ends. CDR3 region: CASSHTNQPQHF. CDR3 nucleotide sequence: TGTGCCAGCAGCCACACCAATCAGCCCCAGCATTTT.

The chain joins TRBV29-1 to TRBJ2-7, with TRBD2 identical over 8 bases. V trimming: 6 bases; J trimming: 2 bases; junction bases outside the gene matches: 9. The germline CDR1 and CDR2 sequences are SQVTM and ANQGSEA. The CDR3 covers 14 residues. The CDR3 DNA sequence: TGCAGCGTAAAGGGAAATAGCGGGACCTACGAGCAGTACTTC. It encodes CSVKGNSGTYEQYF.

This chain joins TRBV5-1 and TRBJ2-3; D unclear. Germline V gene lookup returns CDR1 SGHRS and CDR2 YFSETQ. The CDR3 has 15 amino acids. V lost 3 bases and J 6 bases, leaving 17 bases between the germline ends. CDR3 DNA sequence: TGCGCCAGCAGCTCGTCTTTTAAGGCTGGGGATACGCAGTATTTT. It specifies CASSSSFKAGDTQYF.

The chain links TRBV2 to TRBJ2-7; 8 bases fit TRBD2. This CDR3 contains 15 residues. V was clipped by 5 bases and J by 5 bases; unmatched bases: 11. The germline V gene encodes CDR1 SNHLY and CDR2 FYNNEI. CDR3 nucleotides: TGTGCCAGCAGTCTCGGGGGGCGGGAGGTCGACGAGCAGTACTTC. Translated, it gives CASSLGGREVDEQYF.

V usage is TRBV7-8 and J usage is TRBJ1-2, with a possible D match to TRBD1 (6 bases). From germline, CDR1 is SGHVS and CDR2 FQNEAQ. This CDR3 spans 13 amino acids. V shed 4 bases and J shed 3 bases, with 9 bases lying between them. The CDR3 sequence is CASSYREDYGYTF. The CDR3 nucleotides read TGTGCCAGCAGCTACAGGGAGGACTATGGCTACACCTTC.

This clone was observed at least ten times. The chain is built from TRBV29-1 and TRBJ2-2; 9 positions agree with TRBD1. J lost 3 bases, V lost 4 bases, and 3 bases had no gene match. The CDR3 is 14 residues long. The germline V gene has CDR1 SQVTM and CDR2 ANQGSEA. CDR3 bases: TGCAGCGTTGCCCGGGACAGGGACACCGGGGAGCTGTTTTTT. Translated, it gives CSVARDRDTGELFF.

V is TRBV28 and J is TRBJ2-4; possibly TRBD2 for D (7 bases). With 4 bases removed from V and 0 bases from J, the gap between germline ends came to 13 bases. CDR3 size: 16 residues. In germline, CDR1 is MDHEN, CDR2 SYDVKM. The DNA of the CDR3 is TGTGCCAGCAGTTCCGCGGGGGCGCGAGCCAAAAACATTCAGTACTTC. Its translation is CASSSAGARAKNIQYF.

The V gene is TRBV6-6, the J gene TRBJ1-2; perhaps TRBD1 as D (6 bases). The germline gives CDR1 MNHNY, CDR2 SVGAGI (reference sequence). The CDR3 contains 15 residues. The V and J ends lost 5 bases and 0 bases respectively, with 13 bases between them. The CDR3 region has the DNA TGTGCCAGCAGTAACCAACAGGGAGCTAACTATGGCTACACCTTC. Translated, it gives CASSNQQGANYGYTF.

V usage is TRBV7-9 and J usage is TRBJ2-7, with D possibly matching TRBD1 (6 bases). Looked up from germline, CDR1 is SEHNR and CDR2 is FQNEAQ (reference sequence). V lost 6 bases, J lost 1 base, and 19 bases lay in between. This CDR3 region has 16 residues. The CDR3 sequence is CASSNPGQFFSYEQYF. The CDR3 nucleotides are TGTGCCAGCAGTAATCCCGGACAGTTTTTTTCCTACGAGCAGTACTTC.